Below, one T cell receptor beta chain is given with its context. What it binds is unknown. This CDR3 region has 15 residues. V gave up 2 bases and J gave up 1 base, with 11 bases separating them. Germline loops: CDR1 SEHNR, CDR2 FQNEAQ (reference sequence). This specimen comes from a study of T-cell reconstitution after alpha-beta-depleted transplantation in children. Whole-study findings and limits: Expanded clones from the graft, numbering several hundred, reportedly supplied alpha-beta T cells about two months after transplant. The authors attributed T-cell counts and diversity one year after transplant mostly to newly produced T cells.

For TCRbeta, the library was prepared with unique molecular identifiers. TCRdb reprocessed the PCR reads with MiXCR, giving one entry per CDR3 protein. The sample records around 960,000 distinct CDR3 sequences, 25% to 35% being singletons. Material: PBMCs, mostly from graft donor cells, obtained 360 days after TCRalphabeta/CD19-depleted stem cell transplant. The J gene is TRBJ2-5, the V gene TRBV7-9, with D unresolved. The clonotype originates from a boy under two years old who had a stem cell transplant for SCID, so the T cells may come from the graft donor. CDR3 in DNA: TGTGCCAGCAGCTTATCCCGTACAACCCAAGAGACCCAGTACTTC. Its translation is CASSLSRTTQETQYF.